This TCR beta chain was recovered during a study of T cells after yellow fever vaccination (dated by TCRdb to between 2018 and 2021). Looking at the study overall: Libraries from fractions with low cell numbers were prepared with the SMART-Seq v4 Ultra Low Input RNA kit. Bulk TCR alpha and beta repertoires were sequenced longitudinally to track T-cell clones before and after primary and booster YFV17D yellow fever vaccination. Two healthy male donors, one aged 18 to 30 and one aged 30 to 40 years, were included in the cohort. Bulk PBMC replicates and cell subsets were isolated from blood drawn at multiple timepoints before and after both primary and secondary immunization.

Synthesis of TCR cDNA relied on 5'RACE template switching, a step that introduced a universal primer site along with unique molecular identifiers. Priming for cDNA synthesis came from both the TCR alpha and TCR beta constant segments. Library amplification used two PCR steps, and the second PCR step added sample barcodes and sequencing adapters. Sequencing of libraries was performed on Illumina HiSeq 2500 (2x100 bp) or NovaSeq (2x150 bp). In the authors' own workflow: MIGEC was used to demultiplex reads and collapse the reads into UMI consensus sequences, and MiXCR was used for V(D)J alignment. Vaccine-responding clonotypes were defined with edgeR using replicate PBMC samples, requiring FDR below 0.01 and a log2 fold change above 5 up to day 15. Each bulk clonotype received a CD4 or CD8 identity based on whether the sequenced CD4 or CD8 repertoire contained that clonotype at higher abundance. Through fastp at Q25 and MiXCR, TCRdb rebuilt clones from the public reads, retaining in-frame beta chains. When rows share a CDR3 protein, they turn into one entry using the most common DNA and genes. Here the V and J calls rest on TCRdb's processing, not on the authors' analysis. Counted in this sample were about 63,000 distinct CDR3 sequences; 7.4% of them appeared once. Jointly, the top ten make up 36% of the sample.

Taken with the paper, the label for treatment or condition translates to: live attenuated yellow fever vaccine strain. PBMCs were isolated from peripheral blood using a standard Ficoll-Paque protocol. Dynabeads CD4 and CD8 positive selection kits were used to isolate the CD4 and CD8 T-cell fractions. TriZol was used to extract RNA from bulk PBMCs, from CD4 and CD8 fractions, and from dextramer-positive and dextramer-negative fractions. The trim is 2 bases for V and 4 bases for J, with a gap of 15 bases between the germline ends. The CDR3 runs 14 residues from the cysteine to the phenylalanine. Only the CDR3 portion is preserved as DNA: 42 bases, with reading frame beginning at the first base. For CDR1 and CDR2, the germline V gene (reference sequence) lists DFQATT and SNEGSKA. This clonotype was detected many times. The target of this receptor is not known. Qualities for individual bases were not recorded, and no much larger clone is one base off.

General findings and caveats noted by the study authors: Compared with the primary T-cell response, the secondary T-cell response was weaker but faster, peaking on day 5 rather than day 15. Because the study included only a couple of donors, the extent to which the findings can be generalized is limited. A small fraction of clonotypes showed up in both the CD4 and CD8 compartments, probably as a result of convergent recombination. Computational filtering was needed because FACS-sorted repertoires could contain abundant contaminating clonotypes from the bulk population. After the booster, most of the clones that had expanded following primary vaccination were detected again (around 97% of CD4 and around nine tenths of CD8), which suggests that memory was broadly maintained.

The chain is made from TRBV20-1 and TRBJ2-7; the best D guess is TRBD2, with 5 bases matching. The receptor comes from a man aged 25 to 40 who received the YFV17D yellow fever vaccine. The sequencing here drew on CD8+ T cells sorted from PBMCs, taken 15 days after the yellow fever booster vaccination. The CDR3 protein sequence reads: CSARWARRDYEQYF. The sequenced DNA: TGCAGTGCTAGATGGGCTAGACGGGATTACGAGCAGTACTTC.